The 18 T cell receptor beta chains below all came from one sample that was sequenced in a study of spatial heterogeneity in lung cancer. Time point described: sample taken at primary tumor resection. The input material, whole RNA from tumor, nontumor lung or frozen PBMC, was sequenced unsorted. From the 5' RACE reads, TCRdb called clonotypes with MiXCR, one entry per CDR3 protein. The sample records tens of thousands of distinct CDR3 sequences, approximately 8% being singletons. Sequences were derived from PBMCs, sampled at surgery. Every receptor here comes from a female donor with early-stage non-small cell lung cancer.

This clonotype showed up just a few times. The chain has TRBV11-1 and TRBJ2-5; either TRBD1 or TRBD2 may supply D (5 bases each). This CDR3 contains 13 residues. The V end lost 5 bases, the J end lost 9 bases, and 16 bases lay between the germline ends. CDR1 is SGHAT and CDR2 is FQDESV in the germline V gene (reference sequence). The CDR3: CASSRGTSESQYF. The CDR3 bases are TGTGCCAGCAGCCGAGGGACCTCTGAGTCCCAGTACTTC. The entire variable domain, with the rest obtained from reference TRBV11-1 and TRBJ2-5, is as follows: EAEVAQSPRYKITEKSQAVAFWCDPISGHATLYWYRQILGQGPELLVQFQDESVVDDSQLPKDRFSAERLKGVDSTLKIQPAELGDSAMYLCASSRGTSESQYFGPGTRLLVL.

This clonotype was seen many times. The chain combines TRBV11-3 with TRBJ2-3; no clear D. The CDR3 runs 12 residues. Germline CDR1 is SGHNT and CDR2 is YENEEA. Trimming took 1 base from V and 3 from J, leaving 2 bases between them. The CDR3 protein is CASSLVTDTQYF. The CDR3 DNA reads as TGTGCCAGCAGCTTAGTAACAGATACGCAGTATTTT.

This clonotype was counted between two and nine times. CDR3 DNA: TGTGCCAGCAGTTTATCCAACTATGGCTACACCTTC. As protein: CASSLSNYGYTF. The chain joins TRBV28 to TRBJ1-2; no clear D gene. Germline lookup yields CDR1 MDHEN and CDR2 SYDVKM. This CDR3 contains 12 residues. Trimming pared 1 base from V and 2 bases from J, leaving 2 bases between.

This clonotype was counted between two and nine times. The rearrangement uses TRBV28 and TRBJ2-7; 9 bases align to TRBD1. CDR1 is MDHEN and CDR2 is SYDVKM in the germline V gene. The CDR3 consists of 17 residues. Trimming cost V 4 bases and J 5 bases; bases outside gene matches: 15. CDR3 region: CASSSGFETGTGNEQYV. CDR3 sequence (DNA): TGTGCCAGCAGTTCCGGTTTTGAAACCGGGACAGGGAACGAGCAGTACGTC.

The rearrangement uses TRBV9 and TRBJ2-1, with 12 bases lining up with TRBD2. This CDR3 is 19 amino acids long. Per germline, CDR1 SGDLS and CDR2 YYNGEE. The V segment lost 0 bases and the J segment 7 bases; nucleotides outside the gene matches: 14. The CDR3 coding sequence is TGTGCCAGCAGCGTAGCGGGGAGGACTAGCGGGGAGCCTGGGAATGAGCAGTTCTTC. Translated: CASSVAGRTSGEPGNEQFF.

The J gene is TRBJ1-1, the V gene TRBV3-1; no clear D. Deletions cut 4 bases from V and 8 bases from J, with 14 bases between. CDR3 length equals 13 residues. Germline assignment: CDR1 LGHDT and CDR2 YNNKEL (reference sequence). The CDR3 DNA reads TGTGCCAGCAGCCTGGGGTCCGAGGGCGAAGCTTTCTTT. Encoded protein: CASSLGSEGEAFF.

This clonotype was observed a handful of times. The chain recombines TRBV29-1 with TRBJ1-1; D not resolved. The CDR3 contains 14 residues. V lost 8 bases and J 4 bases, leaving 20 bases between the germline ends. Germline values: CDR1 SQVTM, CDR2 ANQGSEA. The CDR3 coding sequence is TGCAGCTCGTGGGTGAGTGCTGGGGTCACTGAAGCTTTCTTT. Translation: CSSWVSAGVTEAFF.

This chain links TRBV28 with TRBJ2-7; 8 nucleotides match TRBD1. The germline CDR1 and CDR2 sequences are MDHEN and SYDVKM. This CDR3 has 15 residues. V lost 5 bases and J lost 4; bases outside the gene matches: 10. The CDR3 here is CASSPPSTGGYEQYF. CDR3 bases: TGTGCCAGCAGTCCCCCATCAACAGGGGGTTACGAGCAGTACTTC.

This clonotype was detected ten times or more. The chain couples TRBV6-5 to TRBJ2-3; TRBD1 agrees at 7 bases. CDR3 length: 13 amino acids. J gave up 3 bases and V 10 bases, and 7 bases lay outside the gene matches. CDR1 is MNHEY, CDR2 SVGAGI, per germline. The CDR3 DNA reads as TGTGCCACAGGGGGTTTGTGGACAGATACGCAGTATTTT. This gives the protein CATGGLWTDTQYF.

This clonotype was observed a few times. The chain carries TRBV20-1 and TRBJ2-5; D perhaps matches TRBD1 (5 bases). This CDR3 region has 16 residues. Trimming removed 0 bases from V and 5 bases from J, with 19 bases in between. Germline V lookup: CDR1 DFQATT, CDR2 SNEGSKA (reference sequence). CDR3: CSARDGAGKAGETQYF. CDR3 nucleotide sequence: TGCAGTGCTAGAGATGGGGCAGGGAAGGCTGGGGAGACCCAGTACTTC.

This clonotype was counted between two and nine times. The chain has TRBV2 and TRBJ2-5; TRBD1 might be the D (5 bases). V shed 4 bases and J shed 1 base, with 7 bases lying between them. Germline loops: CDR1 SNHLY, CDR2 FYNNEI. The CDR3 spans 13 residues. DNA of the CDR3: TGTGCCAGCAGTGGACAGCTCCAAGAGACCCAGTACTTC. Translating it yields CASSGQLQETQYF.

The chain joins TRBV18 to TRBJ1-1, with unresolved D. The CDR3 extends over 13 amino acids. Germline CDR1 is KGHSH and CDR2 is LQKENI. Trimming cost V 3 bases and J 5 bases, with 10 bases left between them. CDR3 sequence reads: CASSPSEGTEAFF. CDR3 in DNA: TGTGCCAGCTCACCGAGCGAGGGAACTGAAGCTTTCTTT.

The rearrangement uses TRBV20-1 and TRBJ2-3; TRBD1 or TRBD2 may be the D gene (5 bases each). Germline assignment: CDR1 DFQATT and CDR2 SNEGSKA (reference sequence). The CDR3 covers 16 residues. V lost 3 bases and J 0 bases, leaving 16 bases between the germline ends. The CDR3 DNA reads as TGCAGTGCTAGGGTCATCACGGGGCCCAGCACAGATACGCAGTATTTT. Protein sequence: CSARVITGPSTDTQYF.

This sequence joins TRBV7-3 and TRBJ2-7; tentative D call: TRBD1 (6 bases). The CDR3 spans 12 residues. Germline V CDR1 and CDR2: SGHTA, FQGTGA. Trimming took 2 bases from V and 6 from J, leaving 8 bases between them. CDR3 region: CASSLGRGEQYF. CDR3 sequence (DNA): TGTGCCAGCAGCTTAGGCAGGGGCGAGCAGTACTTC.

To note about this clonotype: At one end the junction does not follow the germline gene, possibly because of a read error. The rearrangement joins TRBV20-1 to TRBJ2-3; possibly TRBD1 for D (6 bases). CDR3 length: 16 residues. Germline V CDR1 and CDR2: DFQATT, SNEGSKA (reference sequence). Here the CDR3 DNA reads TGCAGTGCTAGAGATTGGTCGGACAGCCGCACGGATACGCAGTATTTT. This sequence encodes CSARDWSDSRTDTQYF.

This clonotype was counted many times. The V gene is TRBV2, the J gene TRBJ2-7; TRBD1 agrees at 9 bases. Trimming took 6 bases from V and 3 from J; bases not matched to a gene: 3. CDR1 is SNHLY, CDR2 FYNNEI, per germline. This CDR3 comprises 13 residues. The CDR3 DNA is TGTGCCAGCAGGGAGGGACAGGGCTACGAGCAGTACTTC. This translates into CASREGQGYEQYF.

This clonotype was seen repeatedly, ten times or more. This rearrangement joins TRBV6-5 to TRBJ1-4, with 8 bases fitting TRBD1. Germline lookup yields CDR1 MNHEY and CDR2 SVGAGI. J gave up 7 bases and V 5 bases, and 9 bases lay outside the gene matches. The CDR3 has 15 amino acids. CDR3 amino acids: CASSGTGQGGEKLFF. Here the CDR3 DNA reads TGTGCCAGCAGTGGGACCGGACAGGGCGGTGAAAAACTGTTTTTT.

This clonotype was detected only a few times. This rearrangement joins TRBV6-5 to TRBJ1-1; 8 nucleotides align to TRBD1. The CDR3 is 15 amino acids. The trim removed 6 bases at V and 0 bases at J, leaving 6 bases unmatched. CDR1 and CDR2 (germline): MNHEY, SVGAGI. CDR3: CASRPQGGVNTEAFF. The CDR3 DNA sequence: TGTGCCAGCAGACCACAGGGGGGGGTGAACACTGAAGCTTTCTTT.